What follows describes a single T cell receptor (beta chain). The sample comes from a study of blood T cell repertoires in COVID-19. At the level of the study: Material from acute and convalescent COVID-19 was sourced from the United States, Italy and Spain. In each case, the material was cDNA or gDNA derived from T cells, B-cell-depleted T cells, or PBMCs.

Germline CDR1 and CDR2: KGHSH and LQKENI. V lost 3 bases to trimming and J lost 6 bases, with 18 bases between them. The CDR3 covers 15 residues. Original data processing: Amplifying reference gene primers gave estimates of nucleated cell counts. Profiling relied on immunoSEQ multiplex PCR, and the TCRdb table lists in-frame clones only, not all of them. V, J and clone size reflect that table, while D and trimming were determined from the DNA. The sample yields 150,000 to 200,000 clones, more than 60% seen once. The V call is TRBV18, the J call TRBJ2-7; perhaps TRBD2 as D (7 bases). Material: peripheral blood. The receptor was derived from a man aged 70-80 years with acute or convalescent COVID-19. The CDR3 spells CASSPVGGTSVEQYF. The DNA of the CDR3 is TGTGCCAGCTCACCGGTTGGGGGCACTAGCGTCGAGCAGTACTTC.